The 22 T cell receptor beta chains below all came from one sample that was sequenced in a study of T cell clonality in common variable immunodeficiency. This table comes from immunoSEQ multiplex PCR, and its TCRdb copy is limited to in-frame clones, with some not included. The sample yields roughly 79,000 clones, without any singletons. Sequencing was performed on peripheral blood mononuclear cells. The source is a person aged 18 to 70 in good health.

This clone was counted at least ten times. The CDR3 end is not reached by the read, which stops 3 residues before it; the germline J gene fills it in. The V and J genes are TRBV13 and TRBJ2-1; the D gene is possibly TRBD2 (6 bases). From germline, CDR1 is PRHDT and CDR2 FYEKMQ (reference sequence). V was pared by 0 bases and J by 6 bases, with 9 bases between. There are 14 residues in the CDR3. CDR3 DNA, as far as it was read: TGTGCCAGCAGCTTAGGGGGACTCCCCAATGAG. It codes for CASSLGGLPNE. The full CDR3 protein reads CASSLGGLPNEQFF.

This clone was detected ten times or more. The read terminates 3 residues before the CDR3 end, so the remaining end is supplied by the germline J gene. The chain recombines TRBV10-3 with TRBJ2-5; D is ambiguous. CDR1 and CDR2 (germline): ENHRY, SYGVKD. V lost 3 bases, J lost 3 bases, and 8 bases lay in between. There are 13 residues in the CDR3. CDR3 DNA, as far as it was read: TGTGCCATCAGTGAAGTCACAAAAGAGACC. Encoded protein: CAISEVTKET. The complete CDR3 sequence is CAISEVTKETQYF.

This clone was seen many times. The sequence runs out 3 residues before the end of the CDR3; the remainder is reconstructed from the germline J gene. V gene TRBV18 combines with J gene TRBJ2-2; D is possibly TRBD1 (6 bases). The V end lost 8 bases, the J end lost 3 bases, and 16 bases lay between the germline ends. Germline V CDR1 and CDR2: KGHSH, LQKENI. This CDR3 is built from 15 residues. The DNA read from the CDR3 is TGTGCCAGCCCGCCGCTGGCAGGGGACACCGGGGAG. It yields the protein CASPPLAGDTGE. The complete CDR3 sequence is CASPPLAGDTGELFF.

This clone was found many times. The read gets to within 3 residues of the CDR3 end, and the germline J gene fills in the rest. This sequence joins TRBV5-6 and TRBJ2-7; the D gene is possibly TRBD2 (6 bases). The CDR3 is 12 amino acids. V lost 4 bases and J lost 3, with 8 bases in between. In germline, CDR1 is SGHDT, CDR2 YYEEEE. This chain's CDR3 is CASSETSYEQYF. The CDR3 DNA, read in part, is TGTGCCAGCAGCGAGACTAGCTACGAG.

This clone was recorded at least ten times. The read ends 3 residues before the CDR3 terminus; that terminus is restored from the germline J gene. The rearrangement uses TRBV18 and TRBJ2-4; D might be TRBD1 (6 bases). This CDR3 comprises 15 residues. Germline CDR1 is KGHSH and CDR2 is LQKENI. Deletions cut 3 bases from V and 7 bases from J, with 16 bases between. Partial CDR3 DNA: TGTGCCAGCTCACCGCCCGGCAGGGGAAGGAACATT. Protein product: CASSPPGRGRNI. The complete CDR3 sequence is CASSPPGRGRNIQYF.

This clone appeared many times. The missing CDR3 end, 3 residues past where the read stops, is filled in from the germline J gene. This chain joins TRBV7-2 and TRBJ1-1; D might be TRBD1 (6 bases). Trimming stripped 0 bases from V and 1 base from J, with 6 bases between. Germline-derived CDR1 and CDR2 are SGHTA and FQGNSA. The CDR3 spans 14 residues. The CDR3 sequence: CASSLAGQNTEAFF. The sequenced part of the CDR3 DNA is TGTGCCAGCAGCTTAGCGGGACAGAACACTGAA.

This clone was seen at least ten times. Read coverage stops 3 residues before the CDR3 terminus; the germline J gene supplies the remainder. The chain carries TRBV20-1 and TRBJ2-7; 10 nucleotides match TRBD2. The trim removed 6 bases at V and 3 bases at J, leaving 8 bases unmatched. CDR1 and CDR2 (germline): DFQATT, SNEGSKA (reference sequence). The CDR3 is made up of 14 amino acids. The part of the CDR3 DNA that was read is TGCAGTGCAGGGTCTAGCGGGAGCATCTACGAG. It encodes CSAGSSGSIYE. In full, the CDR3 reads CSAGSSGSIYEQYF.

Comment on this clone: The read terminates 3 residues before the CDR3 end, so the remaining end is supplied by the germline J gene. The chain links TRBV20-1 to TRBJ2-1; TRBD2 matches 7 bases. J lost 4 bases, V lost 4 bases, and 7 bases had no gene match. The CDR3 runs to 14 residues. Germline V gene sequence: CDR1 DFQATT, CDR2 SNEGSKA (reference sequence). CDR3 DNA, as far as it was read: TGCAGTGCTACTAGCGGAGATTTATACAATGAG. Its protein is CSATSGDLYNE. In full, the CDR3 reads CSATSGDLYNEQFF.

This clone appeared many times. Read coverage stops 3 residues before the CDR3 terminus; the germline J gene supplies the remainder. The chain uses TRBV28 and TRBJ2-3, with D perhaps matching TRBD2 (6 bases). Per germline, CDR1 MDHEN and CDR2 SYDVKM. The V end lost 4 bases, the J end lost 0 bases, and 17 bases lay between the germline ends. The CDR3 spans 17 residues. CDR3 loop: CASSSPLGGLSTDTQYF. The part of the CDR3 DNA that was read is TGTGCCAGCAGTTCCCCCCTGGGGGGACTTAGCACAGATACG.

This clone was recorded at least ten times. The missing CDR3 end, 3 residues past where the read stops, is filled in from the germline J gene. The rearrangement links TRBV20-1 to TRBJ2-5; the match to TRBD2 covers 7 bases. The V and J ends lost 6 bases and 3 bases, in that order; junction bases with no gene match: 7. In germline, CDR1 is DFQATT, CDR2 SNEGSKA (reference sequence). CDR3 length: 13 residues. The sequenced part of the CDR3 DNA is TGCAGTGCCCCCGGGGGAGGGGAAGAGACC. It encodes CSAPGGGEET. The entire CDR3 sequence reads CSAPGGGEETQYF.

This clone came up many times. CDR3 loop: CSVRLTGGSFNEKLFF. The CDR3 DNA, read in part, is TGCAGCGTCCGCCTGACAGGGGGATCCTTTAATGAAAAA. The chain links TRBV29-1 to TRBJ1-4; 9 nucleotides align to TRBD1. The sequenced fragment ends 3 residues before the CDR3 boundary, so the rest is inferred from the germline J gene. Germline CDR1 is SQVTM and CDR2 is ANQGSEA. The CDR3 length is 16 residues. V lost 6 bases to trimming and J lost 4 bases; unmatched junction nucleotides: 12.

This clone has at least ten counts. From the germline J gene comes the end of the CDR3, since the read stops 3 residues before it. V usage is TRBV18 and J usage is TRBJ2-7; TRBD2 agrees at 7 bases. CDR1 KGHSH and CDR2 LQKENI come from the germline V gene. This CDR3 comprises 17 residues. Unmatched junction bases numbered 16, after V lost 3 bases and J lost 5 bases. CDR3 sequence reads: CASSPLGPGLGVNEQYF. The sequenced CDR3 bases are TGTGCCAGCTCACCTTTAGGCCCAGGACTAGGAGTCAACGAG.

This clone was found many times. The read comes to an end 3 residues before the CDR3 does, leaving the germline J gene to fill in the end. V gene TRBV7-3 combines with J gene TRBJ2-2, with TRBD2 matching 11 bases. The V and J ends lost 3 bases and 3 bases, in that order; junction bases with no gene match: 9. Germline V CDR1 and CDR2: SGHTA, FQGTGA. CDR3 size: 18 residues. The CDR3 protein is CASSFVRLAGGHTGELFF. The sequenced CDR3 bases are TGTGCCAGCAGCTTCGTCCGCCTAGCGGGAGGACACACCGGGGAG.

This clone was seen at least ten times. The CDR3 spells CSARLQVATRGDTQYF. The CDR3 bases that were read are TGCAGTGCTAGGTTGCAGGTCGCCACTCGAGGAGATACG. V and J are TRBV20-1 and TRBJ2-3, with D uncertain. The read stops 3 residues short of the end of the CDR3; the missing end is completed from the germline J gene. Per the germline V gene, CDR1 is DFQATT and CDR2 is SNEGSKA (reference sequence). V dropped 3 bases and J dropped 5 bases, with 21 bases sitting between them. This CDR3 contains 16 residues.

This clone was picked up many times. Read data end 3 residues before the CDR3 end; the end is taken from the germline J gene. The rearrangement uses TRBV7-2 and TRBJ2-1; D call uncertain. CDR3 length: 12 residues. Trimming stripped 2 bases from V and 6 bases from J, with 5 bases between. CDR1 and CDR2 (germline): SGHTA, FQGNSA. Partial CDR3 DNA: TGTGCCAGCAGCTTAATCCGCAATGAG. Its protein product is CASSLIRNE. The entire CDR3 reads CASSLIRNEQFF.

This clone has at least ten counts. The read gets to within 3 residues of the CDR3 end, and the germline J gene fills in the rest. The V gene is TRBV5-1, the J gene TRBJ1-1; weak D call: TRBD1 (5 bases). The ends were cut back, 0 bases at V and 2 bases at J, with 14 bases in the middle. CDR1 is SGHRS and CDR2 is YFSETQ in the germline V gene. The CDR3 length is 16 residues. CDR3 protein: CASSLGMTGGNTEAFF. Incomplete CDR3 DNA: TGCGCCAGCAGCTTGGGTATGACCGGGGGTAACACTGAA.

This clone occurred many times. The read is 3 residues too short to cover the CDR3 end, so that end is filled in from the germline J gene. The genes are TRBV20-1 and TRBJ2-1; TRBD2 agrees at 9 bases. Germline CDR1 reads DFQATT; CDR2 reads SNEGSKA (reference sequence). After removal of 4 bases from V and 7 bases from J, the junction contained 20 bases not matched to a gene. The CDR3 runs to 18 residues. The sequenced part of the CDR3 DNA is TGCAGTGCTACCCCGTTCACCATAGCGGGGGCCCCCGGGAATGAG. Translation: CSATPFTIAGAPGNE. The full CDR3 reads CSATPFTIAGAPGNEQFF.

This clone was seen at least ten times. The CDR3 end lies 3 residues beyond the end of the read and is filled in from the germline J gene. The chain carries TRBV7-2 and TRBJ2-2; D is perhaps TRBD2 (5 bases). The CDR3 covers 15 residues. Germline values: CDR1 SGHTA, CDR2 FQGNSA. Trimming removed 6 bases at V and 3 bases at J, with 14 bases between. The DNA read from the CDR3 is TGTGCCAGCAGTCCGGACTCTGCTTACACCGGGGAG. Translation gives CASSPDSAYTGE. The entire CDR3 is CASSPDSAYTGELFF.

This clone was detected ten times or more. The sequence runs out 3 residues before the end of the CDR3; the remainder is reconstructed from the germline J gene. The rearrangement links TRBV19 to TRBJ2-1; 11 bases agree with TRBD2. J lost 0 bases, V lost 4 bases, and 5 bases had no gene match. Looked up from germline, CDR1 is LNHDA and CDR2 is SQIVND (reference sequence). This CDR3 has 17 residues. The part of the CDR3 DNA that was read is TGTGCCAGTAGTAGAGTGGGACTAGCGGACTCCTACAATGAG. Translation: CASSRVGLADSYNE. The complete CDR3 sequence is CASSRVGLADSYNEQFF.

This clone was seen many times. Read coverage stops 3 residues before the CDR3 terminus; the germline J gene supplies the remainder. The V call is TRBV7-2, the J call TRBJ1-5; D unclear. Trimming took off 0 bases at V and 7 bases at J, with 7 bases between the two ends. CDR3 length: 13 residues. Germline CDR1 reads SGHTA; CDR2 reads FQGNSA. CDR3 DNA (partial): TGTGCCAGCAGCTTAGCTGCGGGACAGCCC. This encodes CASSLAAGQP. The entire CDR3 is CASSLAAGQPQHF.

This clone was picked up many times. The CDR3 end falls 3 residues outside the read, so it is completed with the germline J gene. The chain joins TRBV7-3 to TRBJ1-6, with D tentatively TRBD1 (6 bases). CDR3 length: 13 residues. Germline V gene data show CDR1 as SGHTA and CDR2 as FQGTGA. V shed 5 bases and J shed 8 bases, with 10 bases lying between them. Here the CDR3 reads CASSLNRDSPLHF. The covered CDR3 bases are TGTGCCAGCAGCCTTAACAGGGATTCACCC.

This clone has ten or more counts. The sequenced fragment ends 3 residues before the CDR3 boundary, so the rest is inferred from the germline J gene. The V gene is TRBV7-2, the J gene TRBJ1-2; 11 bases are shared with TRBD1. V trimming: 6 bases; J trimming: 7 bases; junction bases outside the gene matches: 10. Germline CDR1 SGHTA, CDR2 FQGNSA. The CDR3 sequence is 15 residues long. The chain's CDR3 is CASSPPGQGAIGYTF. The CDR3 DNA, read in part, is TGTGCCAGCAGTCCCCCCGGACAGGGGGCGATTGGC.